This T cell receptor beta chain comes out of a study of T cell repertoires in cytomegalovirus infection. TCRdb ran MiXCR on the reads and lists one entry per CDR3 protein. The sample has 200,000 to 250,000 distinct CDR3 sequences, over 20% seen once; the top ten hold 18%. V was cut by 0 bases and J by 7 bases, with 15 bases left in between. This CDR3 region has 16 residues. Germline CDR1 MNHEY, CDR2 SVGEGT. Material for sequencing was CD8+ T cells from PBMCs. This chain connects TRBV6-2 or TRBV6-3 to TRBJ1-4; maybe TRBD1 (5 bases). This TCR was recovered from a human donor in good health (CMV status not recorded). Some clones in this sample may be carry-over from other donors' samples. The CDR3 sequence: CASSYSIRTGGEKLFF. In nucleotides, the CDR3 is TGTGCCAGCAGTTACTCGATTCGCACAGGCGGTGAAAAACTGTTTTTT.